The 4 T cell receptor beta chains presented below share a single source sample, sequenced in a study of cytomegalovirus exposure and HLA in healthy donors. Amplification used 60 Vbeta primers and 13 Jbeta primers. Generated by immunoSEQ multiplex PCR, the TCRdb table keeps only in-frame clones and is missing some. The sample yields about 110,000 clones, 70% to 80% seen once. Sequences were obtained from PBMCs. The receptors come from a boy between 10 and 17 years old in good health and CMV-seronegative.

The chain recombines TRBV6-5 with TRBJ1-1; D unresolved. Trimming pared 5 bases from V and 1 base from J, leaving 5 bases between. The CDR3 has 12 amino acids. Germline V lookup: CDR1 MNHEY, CDR2 SVGAGI. The CDR3 reads CASSTTNTEAFF. CDR3 DNA sequence: TGTGCCAGCAGTACAACGAACACTGAAGCTTTCTTT.

In this sample, this clone turned up a few times. The chain employs TRBV2 and TRBJ1-1, with 8 bases aligning to TRBD1. The trim removed 6 bases at V and 4 bases at J, leaving 7 bases unmatched. Germline CDR1 reads SNHLY; CDR2 reads FYNNEI. The CDR3 sequence is 14 residues long. CDR3 DNA sequence: TGTGCCAGCAGCGGACAGGGCGGTGGCACTGAAGCTTTCTTT. Encoded protein: CASSGQGGGTEAFF.

The chain is built from TRBV7-2 and TRBJ2-5, with D possibly matching TRBD2 (6 bases). The CDR3 runs to 16 residues. CDR1 and CDR2 (germline): SGHTA, FQGNSA. The V end lost 0 bases, the J end lost 4 bases, and 15 bases lay between the germline ends. The CDR3 DNA reads as TGTGCCAGCAGCTTAGCGGGGTTCACGGGAGTAGAGACCCAGTACTTC. Protein: CASSLAGFTGVETQYF.

V is TRBV11-3 and J is TRBJ2-7; the D gene is possibly TRBD2 (6 bases). V lost 1 base and J lost 2, with 12 bases in between. This CDR3 has 15 residues. Germline-derived CDR1 and CDR2 are SGHNT and YENEEA. CDR3 DNA sequence: TGTGCCAGCAGCTTAGGACGGGGGAACACCTACGAGCAGTACTTC. Amino acids: CASSLGRGNTYEQYF.